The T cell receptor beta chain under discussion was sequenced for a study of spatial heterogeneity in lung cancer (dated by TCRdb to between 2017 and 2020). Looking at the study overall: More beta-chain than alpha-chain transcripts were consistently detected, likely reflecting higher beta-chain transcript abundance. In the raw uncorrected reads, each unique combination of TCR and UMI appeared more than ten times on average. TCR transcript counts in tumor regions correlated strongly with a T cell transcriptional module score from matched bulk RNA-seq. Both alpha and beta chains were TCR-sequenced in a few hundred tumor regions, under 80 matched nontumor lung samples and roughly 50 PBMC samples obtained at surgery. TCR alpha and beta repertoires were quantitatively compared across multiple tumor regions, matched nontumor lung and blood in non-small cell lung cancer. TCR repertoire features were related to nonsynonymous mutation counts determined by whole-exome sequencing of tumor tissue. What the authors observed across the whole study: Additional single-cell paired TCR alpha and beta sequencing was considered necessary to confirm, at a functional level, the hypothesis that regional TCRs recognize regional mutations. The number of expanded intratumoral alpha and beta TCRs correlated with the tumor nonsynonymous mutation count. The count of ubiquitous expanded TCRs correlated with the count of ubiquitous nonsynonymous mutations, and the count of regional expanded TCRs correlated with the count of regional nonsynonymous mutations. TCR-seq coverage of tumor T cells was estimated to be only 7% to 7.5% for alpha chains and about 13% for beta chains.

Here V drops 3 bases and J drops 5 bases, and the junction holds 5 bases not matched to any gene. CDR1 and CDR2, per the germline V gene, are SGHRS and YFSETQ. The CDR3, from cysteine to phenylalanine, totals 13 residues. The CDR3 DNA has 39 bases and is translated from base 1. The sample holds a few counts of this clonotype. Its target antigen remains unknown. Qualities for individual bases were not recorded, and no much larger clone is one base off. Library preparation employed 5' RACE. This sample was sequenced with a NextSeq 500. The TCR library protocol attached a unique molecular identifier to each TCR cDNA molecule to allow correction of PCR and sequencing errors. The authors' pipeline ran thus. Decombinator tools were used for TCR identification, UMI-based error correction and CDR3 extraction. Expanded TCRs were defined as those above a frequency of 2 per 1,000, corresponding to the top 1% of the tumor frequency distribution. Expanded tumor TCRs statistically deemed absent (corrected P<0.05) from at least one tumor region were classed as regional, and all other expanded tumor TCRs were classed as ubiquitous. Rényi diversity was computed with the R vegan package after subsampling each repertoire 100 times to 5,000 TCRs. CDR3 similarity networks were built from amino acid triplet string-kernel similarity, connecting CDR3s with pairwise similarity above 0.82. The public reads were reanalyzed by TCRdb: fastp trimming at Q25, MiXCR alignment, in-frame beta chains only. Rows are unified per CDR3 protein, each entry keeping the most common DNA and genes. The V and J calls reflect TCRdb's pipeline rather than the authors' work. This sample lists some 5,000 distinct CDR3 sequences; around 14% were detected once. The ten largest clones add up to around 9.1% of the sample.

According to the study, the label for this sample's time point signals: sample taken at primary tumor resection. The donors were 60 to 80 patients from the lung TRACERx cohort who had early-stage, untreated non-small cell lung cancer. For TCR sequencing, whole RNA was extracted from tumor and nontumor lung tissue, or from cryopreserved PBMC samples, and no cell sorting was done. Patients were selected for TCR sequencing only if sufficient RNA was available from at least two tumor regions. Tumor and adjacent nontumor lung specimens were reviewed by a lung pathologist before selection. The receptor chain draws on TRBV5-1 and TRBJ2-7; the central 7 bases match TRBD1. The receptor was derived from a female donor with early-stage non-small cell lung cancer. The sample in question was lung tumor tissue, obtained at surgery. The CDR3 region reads CASSSTGSNEQYF. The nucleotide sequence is TGCGCCAGCAGCTCGACAGGGTCGAACGAGCAGTACTTC.